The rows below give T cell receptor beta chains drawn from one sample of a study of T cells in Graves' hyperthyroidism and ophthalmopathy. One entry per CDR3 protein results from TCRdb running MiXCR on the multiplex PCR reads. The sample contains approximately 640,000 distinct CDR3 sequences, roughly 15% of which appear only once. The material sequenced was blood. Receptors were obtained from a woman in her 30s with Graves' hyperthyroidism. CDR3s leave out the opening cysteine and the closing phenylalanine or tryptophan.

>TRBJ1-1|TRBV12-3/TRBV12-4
ASSLGGLPGTEAF
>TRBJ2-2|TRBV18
ASSPGLVANTGELF
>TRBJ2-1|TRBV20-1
SARGGGNEQF
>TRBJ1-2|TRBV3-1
ASSLQGTNGYT
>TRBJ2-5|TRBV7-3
ASSLPAGTQY
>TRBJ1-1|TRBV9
ASSPPEVTEAF
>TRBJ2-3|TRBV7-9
ASSLALGRADTQY
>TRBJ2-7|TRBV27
ASSLWPSYEQY
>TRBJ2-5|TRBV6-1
ASRAGTTRQETQY
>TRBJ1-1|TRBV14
ASSQDWTGLPF
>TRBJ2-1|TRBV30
AFRTSGRVRNEQF
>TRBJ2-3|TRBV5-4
ASSERTSGFTDTQY
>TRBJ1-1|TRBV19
ASSIVGGFMNTEAF
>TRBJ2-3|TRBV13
ASSLPTSGNTDTQY
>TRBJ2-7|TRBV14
ASSQARAGLYEQY
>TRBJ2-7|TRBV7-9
ASSLGPPLAWTYEQY